This TCR beta chain came from a study of spatial heterogeneity in lung cancer. Study background: A unique TCR and UMI combination showed up more than ten times in raw reads, on average.

To note about this clonotype: Its target is not known.

Each TCR cDNA molecule bore a unique molecular identifier. TCRdb re-called the 5' RACE reads with MiXCR, one entry per CDR3 protein. The table lists 77,000 or so distinct CDR3 sequences, about a fifth of them singletons, with 6.2% in the top ten. Regarding time point: sample taken at primary tumor resection. The authors sequenced whole RNA from tumor, nontumor lung or frozen PBMC without sorting. Samples were obtained from roughly 65 donors, all untreated early-stage non-small cell lung cancer patients. Germline loops: CDR1 MNHEY, CDR2 SMNVEV (reference sequence). The CDR3 length is 17 residues. The V gene end was trimmed by 5 bases and the J gene end by 1 base; junction bases not matched to a gene: 6. Regarding the study as a whole: Blood carried ubiquitous expanded tumor TCRs more at resection than follow-up.

This TCR was sampled from a male donor with early-stage non-small cell lung cancer. The specimen comprised PBMCs, sampled at surgery. The chain joins TRBV27 to TRBJ2-1; 12 positions agree with TRBD2. For the CDR3, the DNA is TGTGCCAGCAGTACCCGGACTAGCGGGATATCCTACAATGAGCAGTTCTTC. It yields the protein CASSTRTSGISYNEQFF.